A selection of T cell receptor beta chains follows, all from one sample in a study of OX40 agonist ivuxolimab in advanced cancers. The table came from immunoSEQ multiplex PCR; TCRdb's copy has only in-frame clones and leaves some out. The sample has about 94,000 clones, 80% to 90% seen once. The source was CD4+ or CD8+ T cells sorted from blood, collected in a trial of the OX40 agonist ivuxolimab. The receptors were gathered from an adult with an advanced solid tumor such as melanoma, head and neck, liver or kidney cancer. Each CDR3 is given with its conserved first and last residue. Fields, in order: J gene, V gene, D gene, clone size, CDR3 protein, CDR3 DNA. A D gene is named only where the DNA matches it firmly. Expanded clones get a size class; other rows say once, few or many, or leave the size out.

TRBJ2-5 TRBV9 TRBD2 - CASSVRGGGIQETQYF TGTGCCAGCAGCGTGAGGGGCGGGGGGATACAAGAGACCCAGTACTTC
TRBJ2-3 TRBV11-2 - - CASSTMGDTQYF TGTGCCAGCAGCACGATGGGGGATACGCAGTATTTT
TRBJ1-6 TRBV14 - few CASSQDTGRSNSPLHF TGTGCCAGCAGCCAAGACACAGGCAGATCGAATTCACCCCTCCACTTT
TRBJ1-2 TRBV7-8 - - CASSLGRGSGYTF TGTGCCAGCAGCTTAGGCAGGGGTAGTGGCTACACCTTC
TRBJ2-3 TRBV9 - - CASSGGISPSTDTQYF TGTGCCAGCAGCGGAGGTATATCACCCAGCACAGATACGCAGTATTTT
TRBJ1-2 TRBV19 TRBD1 - CASSIRGGAANYGYTF TGTGCCAGTAGTATCAGGGGGGGCGCAGCTAACTATGGCTACACCTTC
TRBJ2-7 TRBV30 - few CAWSAQGGAEQYF TGTGCCTGGAGTGCCCAGGGCGGCGCCGAGCAGTACTTC
TRBJ2-7 TRBV5-1 - - CASSLLNISGHQNPYEQYF TGCGCCAGCAGCCTTTTAAACATCTCGGGACATCAAAACCCCTACGAGCAGTACTTC
TRBJ2-7 TRBV5-4 - - CASSPLAGEQYF TGTGCCAGCAGCCCGTTGGCAGGCGAGCAGTACTTC
TRBJ2-4 TRBV7-3 TRBD2 - CASSPTGGNIQYF TGTGCCAGCAGCCCCACCGGGGGGAACATTCAGTACTTC
TRBJ2-2 TRBV5-1 - - CASSLEVTGELFF TGCGCCAGCAGCTTGGAGGTCACCGGGGAGCTGTTTTTT
TRBJ1-2 TRBV5-1 TRBD1 - CASSFSVRGTGDNGYTF TGCGCCAGCAGCTTCTCGGTTCGCGGGACAGGGGATAATGGCTACACCTTC
TRBJ2-7 TRBV6-1 TRBD1 - CASSEGGTGKYEQYF TGTGCCAGCAGTGAAGGGGGGACAGGAAAATACGAGCAGTACTTC
TRBJ1-3 TRBV9 - - CASSVESGRGNTIYF TGTGCCAGCAGCGTAGAGAGTGGACGAGGAAACACCATATATTTT
TRBJ2-5 TRBV12-1 - - CASSFRPGGGEETQYF TGTGCCAGCAGCTTCAGACCGGGGGGGGGTGAAGAGACCCAGTACTTC
TRBJ1-2 TRBV19 TRBD1 - CASSTYQGVGYGYTF TGTGCCAGTAGTACATACCAGGGGGTCGGATATGGCTACACCTTC